This T cell receptor beta chain originates from a study of cytomegalovirus exposure and HLA in healthy donors. Study-wide results and caveats: Presence/absence comparisons presumed near-even sequencing depth among donors. An observed cluster of highly shared sequence variants was recorded as a likely sequencing artifact. The records held CMV serostatus as the only immune exposure information.

PCR used 60 Vbeta primers and 13 Jbeta primers. Libraries were prepared by immunoSEQ multiplex PCR; TCRdb keeps only in-frame clonotypes and omits some of them. The sample yields about 160,000 clones, about 82% seen once. This clone was detected once. No antigen is known for it. The ends were cut back, 5 bases at V and 3 bases at J, with 13 bases in the middle. The CDR3 covers 14 residues. The germline gives CDR1 MNHNY, CDR2 SVGAGI (reference sequence). Sequenced sample: PBMCs. The TCR sequence derives from a woman aged 25 to 45 in good health and CMV-seropositive. The V gene is TRBV6-6, the J gene TRBJ1-1; D remains unclear. CDR3 region: CASSVLVGDTEAFF. Written as DNA, the CDR3 is TGTGCCAGCAGTGTCCTAGTTGGAGACACTGAAGCTTTCTTT.